One and the same sample provided the 24 T cell receptor beta chains below, sequenced in a study of T cell repertoires in cytomegalovirus infection. TCRdb re-analysed the reads in MiXCR, keeping a single row per CDR3 protein. The sample shows about 180,000 distinct CDR3 sequences, approximately 18% of them seen only once. Sequencing was carried out using CD8+ T cells from PBMCs. These receptors all stem from a human donor in good health (CMV status not recorded). Some clones in this sample may be carry-over from other donors' samples.

The chain carries TRBV4-1 and TRBJ1-5, with D uncertain. Per germline, CDR1 MGHRA and CDR2 YSYEKL. V was shortened by 4 bases and J by 1 base, with 14 bases between the two germline ends. This CDR3 is 16 amino acids long. The CDR3 bases are TGCGCCAGCAGCCGCGAGGAGGGCGTGAGCAATCAGCCCCAGCATTTT. It is translated as CASSREEGVSNQPQHF.

V usage is TRBV2 and J usage is TRBJ1-1; 8 bases match TRBD1. The V segment lost 9 bases and the J segment 7 bases; nucleotides outside the gene matches: 4. There are 11 residues in the CDR3. Germline assignment: CDR1 SNHLY and CDR2 FYNNEI. In DNA, the CDR3 is TGTGCCAGACTCGACAGGGGTGAAGCTTTCTTT. Its translation: CARLDRGEAFF. Variable domain in full (rest from reference TRBV2 and TRBJ1-1): EPEVTQTPSHQVTQMGQEVILRCVPISNHLYFYWYRQILGQKVEFLVSFYNNEISEKSEIFDDQFSVERPDGSNFTLKIRSTKLEDSAMYFCARLDRGEAFFGQGTRLTVV.

The J gene is TRBJ1-5, the V gene TRBV7-2, with unresolved D. The germline V gene encodes CDR1 SGHTA and CDR2 FQGNSA. The CDR3 is made up of 15 amino acids. The ends were cut back, 5 bases at V and 8 bases at J, with 19 bases in the middle. This CDR3 is CASSLLGSGGEPQHF. The DNA of the CDR3 is TGTGCCAGCAGCCTTTTGGGCTCAGGAGGAGAGCCCCAGCATTTT.

The CDR3 here is CASSQDQGQTGELFF. CDR3 DNA: TGCGCCAGCAGCCAAGATCAGGGGCAGACCGGGGAGCTGTTTTTT. The V call is TRBV4-1, the J call TRBJ2-2, with D perhaps TRBD1 (6 bases). CDR1 and CDR2 from the germline V gene are MGHRA and YSYEKL. Deletions cut 0 bases from V and 5 bases from J, with 10 bases between. This CDR3 is built from 15 residues.

J is TRBJ1-2 and V is TRBV29-1; 7 nucleotides line up with TRBD1. CDR1 is SQVTM, CDR2 ANQGSEA, per germline. The CDR3 runs 13 residues. After removal of 7 bases from V and 2 bases from J, the junction contained 7 bases not matched to a gene. As DNA, the CDR3 is TGCAGCGCACCAGGGACAGCCAACTATGGCTACACCTTC. Translating it yields CSAPGTANYGYTF.

The count of this clonotype is one. This sequence joins TRBV19 and TRBJ1-1; D call uncertain. The CDR3 loop spans 14 amino acids. The germline V gene encodes CDR1 LNHDA and CDR2 SQIVND (reference sequence). V shed 3 bases and J shed 7 bases, with 15 bases lying between them. The CDR3 nucleotides are TGTGCCAGTAGTATTATGCCAGACTCGAATGAAGCTTTCTTT. Protein sequence: CASSIMPDSNEAFF.

This clonotype was detected only a few times. CDR3 in amino acids: CASSLPDERWEQYF. DNA of the CDR3: TGTGCCAGCAGCCTTCCGGACGAGCGCTGGGAGCAGTACTTC. The rearrangement joins TRBV7-9 to TRBJ2-7; no firm D call. Germline CDR1 SEHNR, CDR2 FQNEAQ (reference sequence). Trimming shortened V by 5 bases and J by 7 bases, and 18 bases separated the two germline ends. The CDR3 sequence is 14 residues long.

The chain joins TRBV20-1 to TRBJ2-1; D not resolved. The ends were cut back, 2 bases at V and 9 bases at J, with 8 bases in the middle. The CDR3 runs 11 residues. Germline CDR1 and CDR2: DFQATT and SNEGSKA (reference sequence). The CDR3 loop is CSARSEVEQFF. The CDR3 DNA is TGCAGTGCTAGATCAGAAGTTGAGCAGTTCTTC.

The chain uses TRBV7-9 and TRBJ2-7, with a possible D match to TRBD2 (5 bases). CDR1 and CDR2 (germline): SEHNR, FQNEAQ (reference sequence). There are 14 residues in the CDR3. V dropped 5 bases and J dropped 5 bases, with 16 bases sitting between them. The CDR3 loop is CASSGLSGRHEQYF. CDR3 DNA: TGTGCCAGCAGCGGCTTAAGCGGTAGACACGAGCAGTACTTC.

This clonotype has more than one count but fewer than ten. The gene calls are TRBV12-3 or TRBV12-4 and TRBJ1-1; D is possibly TRBD1 (5 bases). The CDR3 totals 14 residues. Between the trimmed V and J ends, which lost 2 bases and 3 bases, there was a span of 10 bases. CDR3 protein: CASSLWGGDTEAFF. For the CDR3, the DNA is TGTGCCAGCAGTTTATGGGGGGGGGACACTGAAGCTTTCTTT.

This clonotype was observed a handful of times. V is TRBV6-2 or TRBV6-3 and J is TRBJ1-5; possibly TRBD1 for D (6 bases). Germline assignment: CDR1 MNHEY and CDR2 SVGEGT. The ends were cut back, 4 bases at V and 2 bases at J, with 15 bases in the middle. The CDR3 consists of 16 residues. The CDR3 is CASSFGGYQGNQPQHF. For the CDR3, the DNA is TGTGCCAGCAGTTTTGGGGGCTACCAGGGCAATCAGCCCCAGCATTTT.

This clonotype was seen a few times. CDR3 nucleotides: TGTGCCAGCAGTTACTCTATCGACAGGGGGTACGATGAGCAGTTCTTC. Its translation is CASSYSIDRGYDEQFF. The chain carries TRBV6-2 or TRBV6-3 and TRBJ2-1; the match to TRBD1 covers 9 bases. Per the germline V gene, CDR1 is MNHEY and CDR2 is SVGEGT. The CDR3 runs 16 residues. V trimming: 0 bases; J trimming: 8 bases; junction bases outside the gene matches: 8.

The V and J genes are TRBV6-5 and TRBJ2-2; D gene ambiguous. CDR1 MNHEY and CDR2 SVGAGI come from the germline V gene. This CDR3 comprises 13 residues. Trimming shortened V by 2 bases and J by 0 bases, and 1 base separated the two germline ends. The CDR3 sequence is CASSYPNTGELFF. In nucleotides, the CDR3 is TGTGCCAGCAGTTACCCGAACACCGGGGAGCTGTTTTTT.

This clonotype appeared many times. The gene calls are TRBV6-2 or TRBV6-3 and TRBJ2-1; D gene unclear. The CDR3 totals 15 residues. Trimming removed 6 bases from V and 10 bases from J, with 22 bases in between. CDR1 MNHEY and CDR2 SVGEGT come from the germline V gene. CDR3 residues: CASRETPDALEEQFF. For the CDR3, the DNA is TGTGCCAGCAGGGAAACACCGGACGCCCTGGAGGAGCAGTTCTTC.

This chain links TRBV7-8 with TRBJ2-7, with D unclear. The CDR3 runs to 13 residues. Trimming took off 7 bases at V and 3 bases at J, with 13 bases between the two ends. Germline loops: CDR1 SGHVS, CDR2 FQNEAQ. Written as DNA, the CDR3 is TGTGCCAGCAACCTGGACGGTGACTACGAGCAGTACTTC. Its translation: CASNLDGDYEQYF.

This clonotype has a handful of counts. The chain links TRBV7-2 to TRBJ2-5; no clear D gene. Looked up from germline, CDR1 is SGHTA and CDR2 is FQGNSA. Trimming stripped 1 base from V and 0 bases from J, with 12 bases between. The CDR3 extends over 16 amino acids. The CDR3 DNA reads as TGTGCCAGCAGCTTAGGTACAGATCCCAACCAAGAGACCCAGTACTTC. Protein sequence: CASSLGTDPNQETQYF.

In nucleotides, the CDR3 is TGCGCCAGCAGCCAAGGGACGGCAGCTTTCTTT. Its translation is CASSQGTAAFF. This chain links TRBV4-1 with TRBJ1-1; no firm D call. Germline values: CDR1 MGHRA, CDR2 YSYEKL. Between the trimmed V and J ends, which lost 1 base and 10 bases, there was a span of 7 bases. This CDR3 is 11 amino acids long.

There are a few counts of this clonotype. The rearrangement uses TRBV12-3 or TRBV12-4 and TRBJ1-1; no clear D gene. Trimming stripped 1 base from V and 13 bases from J, with 10 bases between. The CDR3 length is 11 residues. DNA for the CDR3: TGTGCCAGCAGTTTAGGATCATTAGTTTTCTTT. Its protein is CASSLGSLVFF.

The chain recombines TRBV28 with TRBJ2-7; D unresolved. There are 13 residues in the CDR3. Deletions cut 4 bases from V and 2 bases from J, with 9 bases between. Germline CDR1 MDHEN, CDR2 SYDVKM. This chain's CDR3 is CASSSSYPYEQYF. In DNA, the CDR3 is TGTGCCAGCAGTTCTTCTTACCCCTACGAGCAGTACTTC. The variable domain in full, completed from reference TRBV28 and TRBJ2-7, reads DVKVTQSSRYLVKRTGEKVFLECVQDMDHENMFWYRQDPGLGLRLIYFSYDVKMKEKGDIPEGYSVSREKKERFSLILESASTNQTSMYLCASSSSYPYEQYFGPGTRLTVT.

V usage is TRBV6-5 and J usage is TRBJ2-1, with TRBD2 identical over 10 bases. The CDR3 loop spans 20 amino acids. The V and J ends lost 0 bases and 0 bases, in that order; junction bases with no gene match: 11. The V gene's germline CDR1 is MNHEY and CDR2 SVGAGI. CDR3 in DNA: TGTGCCAGCAGTTACTCGCCCCCGGTACTAGCGGGATCCTCCTACAATGAGCAGTTCTTC. Translated, it gives CASSYSPPVLAGSSYNEQFF.

The chain employs TRBV6-2 or TRBV6-3 and TRBJ1-5, with D maybe TRBD1 (6 bases). There are 13 residues in the CDR3. Looked up from germline, CDR1 is MNHEY and CDR2 is SVGEGT. The germline V and J ends were trimmed by 5 bases and 5 bases, with 10 bases remaining between them. The CDR3 sequence: CASSIGGHQPQHF. The CDR3 DNA sequence: TGTGCCAGCAGTATAGGGGGGCATCAGCCCCAGCATTTT.

The chain couples TRBV2 to TRBJ2-5, with D perhaps matching TRBD2 (6 bases). Germline CDR1 SNHLY, CDR2 FYNNEI. The CDR3 totals 14 residues. V shed 3 bases and J shed 1 base, with 9 bases lying between them. The CDR3 is CASSEYGSQETQYF. The CDR3 DNA follows: TGTGCCAGCAGTGAGTACGGGAGCCAAGAGACCCAGTACTTC.

This clonotype occurred a few times. One end of the junction does not line up with germline, which may come from a read error. The J gene is TRBJ2-3, the V gene TRBV20-1; TRBD2 aligns across 14 bases. There are 15 residues in the CDR3. Germline CDR1 reads DFQATT; CDR2 reads SNEGSKA (reference sequence). For the CDR3, the DNA is TGCAGTGCTGGGTTGACTAGCGGGGGGGCAGATACGCATTATTTT. Amino acids: CSAGLTSGGADTHYF.

This chain joins TRBV2 and TRBJ1-5; no clear D. Germline lookup yields CDR1 SNHLY and CDR2 FYNNEI. The CDR3 is made up of 17 amino acids. V was shortened by 0 bases and J by 0 bases, with 12 bases between the two germline ends. Here the CDR3 reads CASSEAQEEYSNQPQHF. CDR3 bases: TGTGCCAGCAGTGAAGCGCAGGAGGAGTATAGCAATCAGCCCCAGCATTTT. The full variable domain, in which reference TRBV2 and TRBJ1-5 provide the parts outside the CDR3, is EPEVTQTPSHQVTQMGQEVILRCVPISNHLYFYWYRQILGQKVEFLVSFYNNEISEKSEIFDDQFSVERPDGSNFTLKIRSTKLEDSAMYFCASSEAQEEYSNQPQHFGDGTRLSIL.